This entry is about one T cell receptor beta chain. Only in-frame clones appear in the TCRdb table, and some are missing; sequencing was by immunoSEQ multiplex PCR. The sample gives about 15,000 clones, around three quarters of which show up once; 12% to 15% is in the top ten. This sample is part of a study of T cells after somatic rescue of genetic block. There are 14 residues in the CDR3. Trimming cost V 8 bases and J 1 base, with 14 bases left between them. The germline CDR1 and CDR2 sequences are KGHSH and LQKENI. This TCR was recovered from a boy between 5 and 17 years old. Sequenced sample: peripheral blood mononuclear cells (PBMCs). The chain carries TRBV18 and TRBJ1-1; the D gene is possibly TRBD1 (6 bases). The CDR3: CASLPTGGNTEAFF. The CDR3 region has the DNA TGTGCCAGCCTTCCGACAGGTGGGAACACTGAAGCTTTCTTT.